These 25 T cell receptor beta chains were all obtained from the same sample, sequenced in a study of blood T cell repertoires in COVID-19. TCRdb keeps only in-frame clones here, not all; method: immunoSEQ multiplex PCR. Among approximately 280,000 clones listed, 70% to 90% were seen once. Sequencing was done on a sample of peripheral blood. Receptors were obtained from a woman in her 70s with acute or convalescent COVID-19.

V usage is TRBV11-2 and J usage is TRBJ2-3, with 7 bases that match TRBD2. Germline V gene sequence: CDR1 SGHAT, CDR2 FQNNGV. Trimming removed 2 bases from V and 2 bases from J; junction bases left unmatched: 13. The CDR3 is 18 residues long. In nucleotides, the CDR3 is TGTGCCAGCAGCTTACCCTACCGGGTAGCGGGCTACACAGATACGCAGTATTTT. Encoded protein: CASSLPYRVAGYTDTQYF.

The J gene is TRBJ1-1, the V gene TRBV11-2; D perhaps matches TRBD1 (5 bases). From germline, CDR1 is SGHAT and CDR2 FQNNGV. Trimming shortened V by 5 bases and J by 1 base, and 11 bases separated the two germline ends. The CDR3 consists of 14 residues. The CDR3: CASSLGAGNTEAFF. The DNA for the CDR3 is TGTGCCAGCAGCCTAGGGGCGGGGAACACTGAAGCTTTCTTT.

The chain is built from TRBV18 and TRBJ1-1; the match to TRBD1 covers 8 bases. The CDR3 is 14 amino acids. Germline loops: CDR1 KGHSH, CDR2 LQKENI. J lost 5 bases, V lost 8 bases, and 10 bases had no gene match. CDR3 nucleotides: TGTGCCAGCGCAGGACAGGGAAGTTTAACTGAAGCTTTCTTT. This gives the protein CASAGQGSLTEAFF.

The gene calls are TRBV5-1 and TRBJ2-7; D remains unclear. Germline CDR1 and CDR2: SGHRS and YFSETQ. The CDR3 sequence is 11 residues long. The germline V and J ends were trimmed by 3 bases and 5 bases, with 6 bases remaining between them. The CDR3 DNA is TGCGCCAGCAGCTCTAAGAACGAGCAGTACTTC. It codes for CASSSKNEQYF.

The chain recombines TRBV25-1 with TRBJ1-1; no reliable D call. The CDR3 consists of 13 residues. Germline CDR1 and CDR2: MGHDK and SYGVNS. V gave up 6 bases and J gave up 0 bases, with 8 bases separating them. The CDR3 loop reads CASRLRVNTEAFF. DNA for the CDR3: TGTGCCAGCAGGTTAAGAGTGAACACTGAAGCTTTCTTT.

The J gene is TRBJ1-1, the V gene TRBV5-4; TRBD1 might be the D (5 bases). Per germline, CDR1 SGHNT and CDR2 YYREEE (reference sequence). V lost 2 bases to trimming and J lost 6 bases, with 11 bases between them. The CDR3 has 13 amino acids. The CDR3 region is CASSFGGSPEAFF. CDR3 DNA sequence: TGTGCCAGCAGCTTCGGGGGGAGCCCTGAAGCTTTCTTT.

The chain carries TRBV27 and TRBJ2-1; D is possibly TRBD2 (5 bases). The CDR3 is 13 residues long. V lost 6 bases and J lost 3, with 9 bases in between. CDR1 and CDR2 from the germline V gene are MNHEY and SMNVEV (reference sequence). The chain's CDR3 is CASSHRDYNEQFF. DNA for the CDR3: TGTGCCAGCAGCCACCGGGACTACAATGAGCAGTTCTTC.

The J gene is TRBJ2-5, the V gene TRBV6-6; 14 nucleotides align to TRBD2. V was pared by 5 bases and J by 4 bases, with 6 bases of the junction left unmatched. The length of the CDR3 is 16 residues. In germline, CDR1 is MNHNY, CDR2 SVGAGI (reference sequence). CDR3 region: CASSVGTSGGSETQYF. CDR3 DNA: TGTGCCAGCAGTGTAGGGACTAGCGGGGGTTCAGAGACCCAGTACTTC.

The rearrangement joins TRBV11-2 to TRBJ2-7; perhaps TRBD1 as D (5 bases). Trimming took 11 bases from V and 2 from J, leaving 13 bases between them. This CDR3 is 12 amino acids long. Looked up from germline, CDR1 is SGHAT and CDR2 is FQNNGV. CDR3 DNA: TGTGCCTCAATTGGGGCGGCCTACGAGCAGTACTTC. Translation gives CASIGAAYEQYF.

The rearrangement uses TRBV2 and TRBJ1-2; the D gene is possibly TRBD1 (5 bases). Germline CDR1 is SNHLY and CDR2 is FYNNEI. V dropped 7 bases and J dropped 5 bases, with 8 bases sitting between them. The CDR3 loop spans 11 amino acids. CDR3 protein: CASTGRYGYTF. CDR3 coding DNA: TGTGCCAGCACAGGGAGGTATGGCTACACCTTC.

The chain has TRBV29-1 and TRBJ1-2, with D unresolved. This CDR3 has 12 residues. In germline, CDR1 is SQVTM, CDR2 ANQGSEA. The V end was cut by 0 bases, the J end by 5 bases, with 7 bases between. The DNA for the CDR3 is TGCAGCGTTGAAGATGGGCCATATGGCTACACCTTC. Residues: CSVEDGPYGYTF.

This clone was observed a few times. The rearrangement uses TRBV10-3 and TRBJ2-1; D remains ambiguous. This CDR3 contains 11 residues. The germline V gene has CDR1 ENHRY and CDR2 SYGVKD. V was trimmed by 7 bases and J by 7 bases, leaving 8 bases between them. CDR3 sequence: CAITNRNEQFF. CDR3 DNA: TGTGCCATCACCAATCGGAATGAGCAGTTCTTC.

The rearrangement joins TRBV2 to TRBJ1-4; tentative D call: TRBD1 (6 bases). Germline V lookup: CDR1 SNHLY, CDR2 FYNNEI. The CDR3 contains 15 residues. Trimming took 7 bases from V and 10 from J, leaving 22 bases between them. The CDR3 here is CASIQRDTLNRKLFF. In nucleotides, the CDR3 is TGTGCCAGCATTCAACGGGACACGCTAAACCGAAAACTGTTTTTT.

The gene calls are TRBV6-5 and TRBJ2-3; 8 bases fit TRBD1. The CDR3 contains 14 residues. After removal of 6 bases from V and 1 base from J, the junction contained 3 bases not matched to a gene. Germline V lookup: CDR1 MNHEY, CDR2 SVGAGI. The CDR3 DNA reads TGTGCCAGCAGGGAGACAGGGGGCACAGATACGCAGTATTTT. Amino acid sequence: CASRETGGTDTQYF.

The genes are TRBV10-1 and TRBJ2-1, with D possibly being TRBD2 (7 bases). The germline V gene has CDR1 WNHNN and CDR2 SYGVQD (reference sequence). The CDR3 length is 16 residues. Trimming removed 5 bases at V and 6 bases at J, with 20 bases between. The CDR3: CASSRNSGGAFNEQFF. The CDR3 DNA sequence: TGCGCCAGCAGTCGAAACTCGGGGGGCGCTTTCAATGAGCAGTTCTTC.

The chain recombines TRBV6-6 with TRBJ2-7; 11 positions agree with TRBD1. This CDR3 spans 14 amino acids. Germline CDR1 is MNHNY and CDR2 is SVGAGI (reference sequence). Losses at the gene ends were 4 bases for V and 4 bases for J; bases not matched to a gene: 3. CDR3 protein: CASSWTGGIYEQYF. The CDR3 region has the DNA TGTGCCAGCAGTTGGACAGGGGGCATTTACGAGCAGTACTTC.

The chain combines TRBV2 with TRBJ2-3; a weak D match, TRBD2 (5 bases). The CDR3 totals 11 residues. Germline V gene lookup returns CDR1 SNHLY and CDR2 FYNNEI. Between the trimmed V and J ends, which lost 8 bases and 9 bases, there was a span of 12 bases. The CDR3 DNA reads as TGTGCCAGCCTCCAAGAGGGAACGCAGTATTTT. This sequence encodes CASLQEGTQYF.

This rearrangement joins TRBV19 to TRBJ1-1; D not resolved. The CDR3 extends over 13 amino acids. Germline CDR1 LNHDA, CDR2 SQIVND (reference sequence). V gave up 3 bases and J gave up 5 bases, with 10 bases separating them. In DNA form, the CDR3 reads TGTGCCAGTAGTATCCTTGACACAACTGAAGCTTTCTTT. Amino acids: CASSILDTTEAFF.

In its sample, this clone was seen once. The V call is TRBV5-1, the J call TRBJ2-2; 8 nucleotides line up with TRBD1. CDR1 is SGHRS, CDR2 YFSETQ, per germline. The CDR3 totals 17 residues. V was clipped by 3 bases and J by 1 base; unmatched bases: 8. CDR3 nucleotide sequence: TGCGCCAGCAGCTCGAAGGTCGGGACAGGGAACACCGGGGAGCTGTTTTTT. This codes for CASSSKVGTGNTGELFF.

This clone was picked up one time. The rearrangement links TRBV5-6 to TRBJ2-5; 10 positions match TRBD1. J was trimmed by 1 base and V by 6 bases; bases with no gene match: 3. The CDR3 consists of 14 residues. Germline loops: CDR1 SGHDT, CDR2 YYEEEE. The CDR3 spells CASKRTGGQETQYF. The CDR3 nucleotides read TGTGCCAGCAAACGGACAGGGGGCCAAGAGACCCAGTACTTC.

The chain links TRBV7-2 to TRBJ1-1; D uncertain. Trimming cost V 7 bases and J 5 bases, with 11 bases left between them. This CDR3 is built from 12 residues. CDR1 SGHTA and CDR2 FQGNSA come from the germline V gene. DNA for the CDR3: TGTGCCAGCACCCTTTCCGGGACTGAAGCTTTCTTT. It encodes CASTLSGTEAFF.

This clone appeared a few times. The V gene is TRBV7-9, the J gene TRBJ1-3; 10 bases are shared with TRBD1. J lost 0 bases, V lost 4 bases, and 6 bases had no gene match. The CDR3 extends over 17 amino acids. Per germline, CDR1 SEHNR and CDR2 FQNEAQ (reference sequence). The CDR3 DNA reads as TGTGCCAGCAGCTCGACAGGGGGCCTAAGCTCTGGAAACACCATATATTTT. It encodes CASSSTGGLSSGNTIYF.

V usage is TRBV3-1 (or the pseudogene TRBV3-2) and J usage is TRBJ2-2; D perhaps matches TRBD1 (6 bases). CDR3 length: 15 amino acids. Germline V gives CDR1 LGHDT, CDR2 YNNKEL (reference sequence). V lost 5 bases to trimming and J lost 4 bases, with 14 bases between them. The CDR3 coding sequence is TGTGCCAGCAGCTTACGACAGGTTAGCACCGGGGAGCTGTTTTTT. This codes for CASSLRQVSTGELFF.

This clone occurred once. V gene TRBV19 combines with J gene TRBJ2-5; TRBD2 is a possible D gene (6 bases). The CDR3 is 15 residues long. The ends were cut back, 5 bases at V and 3 bases at J, with 16 bases in the middle. The germline gives CDR1 LNHDA, CDR2 SQIVND (reference sequence). This CDR3 is CASSSDRDFKETQYF. The CDR3 region has the DNA TGTGCCAGTAGTTCGGACCGGGACTTTAAAGAGACCCAGTACTTC. Based on the CDR3 plus reference TRBV19 and TRBJ2-5, the full variable domain is DGGITQSPKYLFRKEGQNVTLSCEQNLNHDAMYWYRQDPGQGLRLIYYSQIVNDFQKGDIAEGYSVSREKKESFPLTVTSAQKNPTAFYLCASSSDRDFKETQYFGPGTRLLVL.

The gene calls are TRBV25-1 and TRBJ2-5; 9 nucleotides align to TRBD1. Germline V lookup: CDR1 MGHDK, CDR2 SYGVNS. Trimming at V came to 9 bases and at J to 5 bases, leaving 10 bases not matched to a gene. This CDR3 has 14 residues. CDR3 coding DNA: TGTGCCAGTTCCGAGGGGACAGGGAGGGAGACCCAGTACTTC. This codes for CASSEGTGRETQYF. The whole variable domain, filled in from reference TRBV25-1 and TRBJ2-5, reads EADIYQTPRYLVIGTGKKITLECSQTMGHDKMYWYQQDPGMELHLIHYSYGVNSTEKGDLSSESTVSRIRTEHFPLTLESARPSHTSQYLCASSEGTGRETQYFGPGTRLLVL.